Included here is one T cell receptor beta chain sequence, with context. Its matching antigen is unknown. CDR3 length equals 10 residues. Trimming removed 10 bases from V and 0 bases from J, with 3 bases in between. Germline values: CDR1 MNHNS, CDR2 SASEGT. Measured with immunoSEQ multiplex PCR; TCRdb has only the in-frame clones, and not every one. The sample gives about 130,000 clones, roughly 84% of which show up once; around 3.3% is in the top ten. These data originate in a study of cytotoxic CD8 clonotypes in ibrutinib-treated CLL. Study information: When averaged across all of the samples, the counts came to 255,043 productive templates and more than 75,000 productive rearrangements.

Whole-study findings and limits: Clonality rose at ibrutinib response, held steady in sustained remission, and fell toward baseline at progression.

The sequencing used PBMCs, collected after 24 months of ibrutinib treatment. This receptor was obtained from a human donor with chronic lymphocytic leukemia. This chain links TRBV6-1 with TRBJ1-1; D remains unclear. The CDR3: CATMNTEAFF. The CDR3 nucleotides are TGTGCCACAATGAACACTGAAGCTTTCTTT.